The 15 T cell receptor beta chains below come from one sample, sequenced in a study of cytomegalovirus exposure and HLA in healthy donors. Amplification used 60 Vbeta primers and 13 Jbeta primers. Sequencing used immunoSEQ multiplex PCR; TCRdb keeps in-frame clones, though not all of them. The table lists more than 110,000 clones, 75% of them singletons. Sequenced: PBMCs. The receptor source for this set is a man aged 25-45 years in good health and CMV-seronegative.

The chain joins TRBV6-1 to TRBJ2-5; 7 nucleotides align to TRBD2. Germline assignment: CDR1 MNHNS and CDR2 SASEGT. CDR3 length: 16 residues. Trimming took 4 bases from V and 4 from J; bases not matched to a gene: 12. DNA of the CDR3: TGTGCCAGCAGTGCGGGTACTAGCGCTGTAGGAGAGACCCAGTACTTC. This sequence encodes CASSAGTSAVGETQYF.

The V call is TRBV5-1, the J call TRBJ1-2, with 12 bases matching TRBD1. V lost 4 bases, J lost 8 bases, and 6 bases stayed unmatched. The CDR3 covers 14 residues. Germline lookup yields CDR1 SGHRS and CDR2 YFSETQ. CDR3 in DNA: TGCGCCAGCAGCCGGGGACAGGGGGCGGGAGGCTACACCTTC. Protein: CASSRGQGAGGYTF.

This clone has a single count. The genes are TRBV21-1 and TRBJ2-7; TRBD2, the table's D call, was not compared with the DNA. TRBV21-1 is given as a pseudogene. The CDR3 is made up of 17 amino acids. The CDR3 loop reads CASRKGGLAAPRDEQYF. CDR3 DNA: TGTGCCAGCAGGAAAGGGGGCCTAGCGGCCCCTAGGGACGAGCAGTACTTC.

The gene calls are TRBV2 and TRBJ2-3; 7 bases fit TRBD2. Germline V gives CDR1 SNHLY, CDR2 FYNNEI. V trimming: 5 bases; J trimming: 1 base; junction bases outside the gene matches: 3. This CDR3 is built from 14 residues. CDR3 amino acids: CASSPREGTDTQYF. The CDR3 DNA follows: TGTGCCAGCAGTCCACGGGAGGGCACAGATACGCAGTATTTT.

V usage is TRBV28 and J usage is TRBJ1-1; D not certain. The CDR3 sequence is 12 residues long. Deletions cut 8 bases from V and 1 base from J, with 8 bases between. CDR1 is MDHEN, CDR2 SYDVKM, per germline. CDR3 sequence reads: CASLEGNTEAFF. Written as DNA, the CDR3 is TGTGCCAGCTTGGAGGGGAACACTGAAGCTTTCTTT.

This clone was seen just once. CDR3 amino acids: CASSQNPPYYGYTF. CDR3 coding DNA: TGTGCCAGCAGCCAGAATCCCCCATACTATGGCTACACCTTC. V usage is TRBV6-6 and J usage is TRBJ1-2; no reliable D call. This CDR3 is built from 14 residues. CDR1 is MNHNY, CDR2 SVGAGI, per germline (reference sequence). V was shortened by 6 bases and J by 3 bases, with 14 bases between the two germline ends.

Written as DNA, the CDR3 is TGTGCCAGCACCATACCGGGACAGCGTTCACCCCTCCACTTT. Its translation is CASTIPGQRSPLHF. The V gene is TRBV6-6, the J gene TRBJ1-6; 7 nucleotides match TRBD1. The CDR3 sequence is 14 residues long. Trimming took 7 bases from V and 9 from J; bases not matched to a gene: 9. CDR1 and CDR2 (germline): MNHNY, SVGAGI (reference sequence).

V gene TRBV19 combines with J gene TRBJ2-5, with D possibly TRBD1 on 5 matching bases. The V end was cut by 4 bases, the J end by 1 base, with 16 bases between. CDR1 and CDR2 from the germline V gene are LNHDA and SQIVND (reference sequence). The CDR3 sequence is 16 residues long. The CDR3 sequence is CASSRWTKSLQETQYF. The CDR3 region has the DNA TGTGCCAGTAGTAGATGGACAAAATCCCTCCAAGAGACCCAGTACTTC.

This clone showed up just a few times. The chain employs TRBV5-4 and TRBJ2-7; D not resolved. The V end lost 2 bases, the J end lost 0 bases, and 3 bases lay between the germline ends. CDR1 SGHNT and CDR2 YYREEE come from the germline V gene (reference sequence). The CDR3 is made up of 12 amino acids. The CDR3 sequence: CASSFSSYEQYF. DNA for the CDR3: TGTGCCAGCAGCTTCAGCTCCTACGAGCAGTACTTC.

This clone came up once. This sequence joins TRBV2 and TRBJ2-3, with a tentative D call TRBD1 (6 bases). The CDR3 extends over 12 amino acids. V was clipped by 3 bases and J by 10 bases, with 11 bases between them. Germline CDR1 SNHLY, CDR2 FYNNEI. CDR3 in amino acids: CASSEYRAAQYF. In DNA form, the CDR3 reads TGTGCCAGCAGTGAGTACAGGGCGGCGCAGTATTTT.

The rearrangement links TRBV18 to TRBJ2-5, with D perhaps matching TRBD2 (5 bases). Trimming removed 0 bases from V and 5 bases from J, with 7 bases in between. The V gene's germline CDR1 is KGHSH and CDR2 LQKENI. CDR3 length equals 13 residues. The CDR3 nucleotides are TGTGCCAGCTCACCACCGGGAGATGAGACCCAGTACTTC. Translation gives CASSPPGDETQYF.

The chain joins TRBV5-1 to TRBJ1-3; 9 bases map to TRBD1. Trimming at V came to 6 bases and at J to 0 bases, leaving 7 bases not matched to a gene. Germline assignment: CDR1 SGHRS and CDR2 YFSETQ. This CDR3 has 16 amino acids. In nucleotides, the CDR3 is TGCGCCAGCACCCCGGGACAGGGAGGCTCTGGAAACACCATATATTTT. As protein: CASTPGQGGSGNTIYF.

This chain uses TRBV6-5 with TRBJ2-7; 10 nucleotides agree with TRBD2. V shed 0 bases, J shed 4 bases, and the junction held 3 bases outside the gene matches. The germline CDR1 and CDR2 sequences are MNHEY and SVGAGI. The CDR3 is 15 amino acids. The DNA of the CDR3 is TGTGCCAGCAGTTACTCCGGGACTAGCGCATACGAGCAGTACTTC. As protein: CASSYSGTSAYEQYF.

The chain carries TRBV29-1 and TRBJ1-1, with a weak D call TRBD1 (6 bases). The CDR3 is made up of 12 amino acids. Germline V gene lookup returns CDR1 SQVTM and CDR2 ANQGSEA. V was pared by 4 bases and J by 5 bases, with 11 bases between. CDR3 sequence (DNA): TGCAGCGTTGCGGGGGGCGGGACTGAAGCTTTCTTT. As protein: CSVAGGGTEAFF.

The chain joins TRBV2 to TRBJ2-3; 13 nucleotides align to TRBD2. This CDR3 spans 18 amino acids. Germline V CDR1 and CDR2: SNHLY, FYNNEI. V was clipped by 6 bases and J by 2 bases; unmatched bases: 11. CDR3 protein: CASRRLGLAGASTDTQYF. Here the CDR3 DNA reads TGTGCCAGCAGACGCTTAGGACTAGCGGGGGCCTCCACAGATACGCAGTATTTT.